The 27 T cell receptor beta chains presented below share a single source sample, sequenced in a study of shared clonotypes between healthy human individuals. Data came from immunoSEQ multiplex PCR; TCRdb stores just in-frame clones and leaves some out. The sample holds around 1.6 million clones, approximately 98% seen once. Material for sequencing was naive CD4+ T cells sorted from blood. The subset here: CD45RA+ positively selected. The receptors derive from a man younger than 45 in good health.

V usage is TRBV7-4 and J usage is TRBJ2-7; 7 bases agree with TRBD1. Looked up from germline, CDR1 is SGHVT and CDR2 is SQSDAQ. V gave up 4 bases and J gave up 2 bases; unmatched junction bases: 14. The CDR3 sequence is 17 residues long. CDR3 protein: CASSWGKFGTDPYEQYF. The CDR3 coding sequence is TGTGCCAGCAGCTGGGGTAAGTTCGGGACAGATCCCTACGAGCAGTACTTC. Drawing the rest from reference TRBV7-4 and TRBJ2-7, the complete variable domain is GAGVSQSPRYKVAKRGRDVALRCDSISGHVTLYWYRQTLGQGSEVLTYSQSDAQRDKSGRPSGRFSAERPERSVSTLKIQRTEQGDSAVYLCASSWGKFGTDPYEQYFGPGTRLTVT.

The rearrangement uses TRBV6-1 and TRBJ2-7; D remains ambiguous. Germline V gene data show CDR1 as MNHNS and CDR2 as SASEGT. Trimming took off 3 bases at V and 0 bases at J, with 6 bases between the two ends. The CDR3 sequence is 13 residues long. The DNA for the CDR3 is TGTGCCAGCAGTGAGCGTCACTCCTACGAGCAGTACTTC. This sequence encodes CASSERHSYEQYF.

The chain joins TRBV5-1 to TRBJ2-3; 12 bases match TRBD1. Trimming took 3 bases from V and 4 from J; bases not matched to a gene: 9. The CDR3 runs to 17 residues. CDR1 and CDR2 (germline): SGHRS, YFSETQ. The CDR3 loop reads CASSSGTGGSVADTQYF. The DNA for the CDR3 is TGCGCCAGCAGCTCCGGGACAGGGGGCTCAGTAGCAGATACGCAGTATTTT.

The rearrangement links TRBV7-8 to TRBJ2-7; 9 nucleotides match TRBD1. The CDR3 loop spans 18 amino acids. J gave up 1 base and V 3 bases, and 13 bases lay outside the gene matches. Germline V lookup: CDR1 SGHVS, CDR2 FQNEAQ. The CDR3: CASSFTALSGQGSYEQYF. The CDR3 nucleotides read TGTGCCAGCAGCTTCACGGCCCTTTCGGGACAGGGTTCCTACGAGCAGTACTTC.

The chain carries TRBV11-2 and TRBJ1-1; the D is unclear. Germline loops: CDR1 SGHAT, CDR2 FQNNGV. The V end was cut by 5 bases, the J end by 5 bases, with 15 bases between. The length of the CDR3 is 14 residues. CDR3 sequence reads: CASSQSPLGTEAFF. The CDR3 DNA reads as TGTGCCAGCAGCCAGAGCCCCCTTGGTACTGAAGCTTTCTTT.

In this sample, this clone turned up once. This sequence joins TRBV10-3 and TRBJ1-2; 12 bases line up with TRBD1. The germline gives CDR1 ENHRY, CDR2 SYGVKD. The CDR3 extends over 14 amino acids. V was clipped by 10 bases and J by 6 bases; unmatched bases: 9. The DNA for the CDR3 is TGTGCCACATTCGGGACAGGGGGCCCAGATGGCTACACCTTC. Its protein is CATFGTGGPDGYTF.

V gene TRBV11-2 combines with J gene TRBJ2-7, with TRBD2 matching over 9 bases. CDR3 length equals 16 residues. Germline CDR1 reads SGHAT; CDR2 reads FQNNGV. The V gene end was trimmed by 4 bases and the J gene end by 3 bases; junction bases not matched to a gene: 10. The CDR3 DNA sequence: TGTGCCAGCAGCTCCTACCGGACTAGCGCTAACTACGAGCAGTACTTC. Protein: CASSSYRTSANYEQYF.

The rearrangement uses TRBV2 and TRBJ2-3, with 12 bases lining up with TRBD1. J gave up 5 bases and V 7 bases, and 7 bases lay outside the gene matches. This CDR3 region has 15 residues. In germline, CDR1 is SNHLY, CDR2 FYNNEI. The CDR3 DNA follows: TGTGCCAGCAATCGGGACAGGGGGCCCGGAGATACGCAGTATTTT. This encodes CASNRDRGPGDTQYF.

The rearrangement joins TRBV18 to TRBJ2-6; no clear D gene. The V end was cut by 1 base, the J end by 0 bases, with 10 bases between. Per the germline V gene, CDR1 is KGHSH and CDR2 is LQKENI. This CDR3 region has 17 residues. The CDR3 here is CASSPLPTISGANVLTF. CDR3 DNA: TGTGCCAGCTCACCACTTCCAACTATCTCTGGGGCCAACGTCCTGACTTTC.

This clone was recorded once. The J gene is TRBJ1-5, the V gene TRBV7-9; D may be TRBD1 (6 bases). Trimming took 1 base from V and 0 from J, leaving 13 bases between them. Germline loops: CDR1 SEHNR, CDR2 FQNEAQ (reference sequence). This CDR3 is built from 17 residues. DNA of the CDR3: TGTGCCAGCAGCTTAGGGGGGCAGCTCAATAGCAATCAGCCCCAGCATTTT. Residues: CASSLGGQLNSNQPQHF.

The chain links TRBV29-1 to TRBJ2-7; no reliable D call. The CDR3 sequence is 14 residues long. The V end was cut by 5 bases, the J end by 4 bases, with 18 bases between. From germline, CDR1 is SQVTM and CDR2 ANQGSEA. The CDR3 sequence: CSVLPERGGYEQYF. CDR3 DNA: TGCAGCGTTCTCCCCGAGAGAGGTGGTTACGAGCAGTACTTC.

The chain couples TRBV4-3 to TRBJ1-2; 11 nucleotides agree with TRBD1. The CDR3 totals 16 residues. The ends lost 0 bases at V and 3 bases at J; junction bases unmatched: 3. Germline V lookup: CDR1 LGHNA, CDR2 YSLEER. This chain's CDR3 is CASSQDGQGAYYGYTF. The CDR3, as DNA: TGCGCCAGCAGCCAAGATGGACAGGGGGCGTACTATGGCTACACCTTC.

J is TRBJ2-4 and V is TRBV7-9, with TRBD2 matching 13 bases. V gave up 6 bases and J gave up 8 bases; unmatched junction bases: 7. The CDR3 runs 15 residues. The germline V gene encodes CDR1 SEHNR and CDR2 FQNEAQ (reference sequence). The CDR3 spells CASSWTSGGWDIQYF. CDR3 coding DNA: TGTGCCAGCAGTTGGACTAGCGGGGGTTGGGACATTCAGTACTTC. Variable domain in full (rest from reference TRBV7-9 and TRBJ2-4): DTGVSQNPRHKITKRGQNVTFRCDPISEHNRLYWYRQTLGQGPEFLTYFQNEAQLEKSRLLSDRFSAERPKGSFSTLEIQRTEQGDSAMYLCASSWTSGGWDIQYFGAGTRLSVL.

The chain combines TRBV5-1 with TRBJ1-1; possible D gene TRBD1, 6 bases. This CDR3 is built from 13 residues. Germline values: CDR1 SGHRS, CDR2 YFSETQ. V was cut by 1 base and J by 5 bases, with 9 bases left in between. CDR3 sequence: CASSLLGGTEAFF. Here the CDR3 DNA reads TGCGCCAGCAGCTTGTTAGGGGGGACTGAAGCTTTCTTT. The entire variable domain, with the rest obtained from reference TRBV5-1 and TRBJ1-1, is as follows: KAGVTQTPRYLIKTRGQQVTLSCSPISGHRSVSWYQQTPGQGLQFLFEYFSETQRNKGNFPGRFSGRQFSNSRSEMNVSTLELGDSALYLCASSLLGGTEAFFGQGTRLTVV.

V is TRBV7-2 and J is TRBJ2-7; 8 nucleotides agree with TRBD2. This CDR3 has 14 amino acids. J was trimmed by 1 base and V by 5 bases; bases with no gene match: 4. Germline V CDR1 and CDR2: SGHTA, FQGNSA. The CDR3 DNA reads as TGTGCCAGCAGCCCCCAGCGGGGGTCCTACGAGCAGTACTTC. Translated, it gives CASSPQRGSYEQYF.

Here the CDR3 reads CASSQATGTDTQYF. Written as DNA, the CDR3 is TGCGCCAGCAGCCAGGCCACAGGCACAGATACGCAGTATTTT. The gene calls are TRBV4-1 and TRBJ2-3; D gene unclear. The V end lost 3 bases, the J end lost 1 base, and 8 bases lay between the germline ends. The CDR3 spans 14 residues. The germline V gene encodes CDR1 MGHRA and CDR2 YSYEKL.

This clone came up once. The chain joins TRBV28 to TRBJ1-3; D is ambiguous. V was pared by 3 bases and J by 7 bases, with 10 bases between. This CDR3 is built from 13 residues. From germline, CDR1 is MDHEN and CDR2 SYDVKM. The CDR3 here is CASSFRVRNTIYF. In nucleotides, the CDR3 is TGTGCCAGCAGTTTTAGGGTACGGAACACCATATATTTT.

This clone appeared a single time. This chain joins TRBV29-1 and TRBJ2-1, with D maybe TRBD2 (6 bases). This CDR3 comprises 13 residues. V shed 5 bases and J shed 4 bases, with 12 bases lying between them. Germline V gene data show CDR1 as SQVTM and CDR2 as ANQGSEA. This CDR3 is CSVTAGNYNEQFF. CDR3 coding DNA: TGCAGCGTTACCGCGGGAAATTACAATGAGCAGTTCTTC.

J is TRBJ2-7 and V is TRBV9; D tentatively reads TRBD1 or TRBD2 (5 bases each). Germline loops: CDR1 SGDLS, CDR2 YYNGEE. CDR3 length equals 15 residues. V shed 3 bases and J shed 5 bases, with 18 bases lying between them. Here the CDR3 DNA reads TGTGCCAGCAGCGGAGGGGCATTCGGGCACGACGAGCAGTACTTC. As protein: CASSGGAFGHDEQYF.

J is TRBJ2-7 and V is TRBV9; D possibly corresponds to TRBD2 (5 bases). Germline V lookup: CDR1 SGDLS, CDR2 YYNGEE. This CDR3 is 15 amino acids long. The V end lost 4 bases, the J end lost 0 bases, and 14 bases lay between the germline ends. The CDR3 bases are TGTGCCAGCAGCCCGACCGGGGTCCCCTCCTACGAGCAGTACTTC. Translating gives CASSPTGVPSYEQYF.

As to this clone: Other DNA sequences within the sample encode an identical CDR3. The V call is TRBV29-1, the J call TRBJ2-7, with TRBD2 identical over 15 bases. The junction had 3 bases not matched to a gene; V was cut back by 6 bases and J by 6 bases. CDR1 is SQVTM and CDR2 is ANQGSEA in the germline V gene. The CDR3 extends over 13 amino acids. The CDR3 sequence: CSVGLAGGLEQYF. CDR3 coding DNA: TGCAGCGTGGGACTAGCGGGAGGTCTCGAGCAGTACTTC.

This clone showed up just once. Written as DNA, the CDR3 is TGCGCCAGCAGCCCGAGGGGGGGTAAGGAGACCCAGTACTTC. Protein: CASSPRGGKETQYF. The rearrangement links TRBV5-1 to TRBJ2-5, with D possibly TRBD2 on 7 matching bases. Germline CDR1 reads SGHRS; CDR2 reads YFSETQ. V was clipped by 4 bases and J by 5 bases, with 15 bases between them. The CDR3 totals 14 residues. Full variable domain (remainder filled in from reference TRBV5-1 and TRBJ2-5): KAGVTQTPRYLIKTRGQQVTLSCSPISGHRSVSWYQQTPGQGLQFLFEYFSETQRNKGNFPGRFSGRQFSNSRSEMNVSTLELGDSALYLCASSPRGGKETQYFGPGTRLLVL.

This CDR3 is CASIQDSYEQYF. DNA of the CDR3: TGTGCCAGCATTCAGGATTCCTACGAGCAGTACTTC. J is TRBJ2-7 and V is TRBV11-2, with D unclear. The CDR3 is 12 residues long. Per the germline V gene, CDR1 is SGHAT and CDR2 is FQNNGV. Trimming stripped 7 bases from V and 1 base from J, with 8 bases between.

V is TRBV7-9 and J is TRBJ2-1; 9 bases line up with TRBD2. Germline values: CDR1 SEHNR, CDR2 FQNEAQ (reference sequence). CDR3 length: 15 amino acids. V trimming: 2 bases; J trimming: 8 bases; junction bases outside the gene matches: 7. CDR3: CASSLWAGGPDEQFF. CDR3 nucleotides: TGTGCCAGCAGCTTATGGGCGGGAGGGCCGGATGAGCAGTTCTTC.

The J gene is TRBJ2-1, the V gene TRBV28, with TRBD1 identical over 9 bases. Germline assignment: CDR1 MDHEN and CDR2 SYDVKM. J gave up 8 bases and V 8 bases, and 10 bases lay outside the gene matches. This CDR3 comprises 14 residues. CDR3 sequence reads: CASPARDRVYEQFF. The CDR3 coding sequence is TGTGCCAGCCCAGCCAGGGACAGGGTCTATGAGCAGTTCTTC.

CDR3: CASSYFYGRQETQYF. In DNA, the CDR3 is TGTGCCAGCAGTTACTTTTACGGACGCCAAGAGACCCAGTACTTC. This chain uses TRBV6-5 with TRBJ2-5; D remains unclear. V lost 1 base to trimming and J lost 1 base, with 10 bases between them. From germline, CDR1 is MNHEY and CDR2 SVGAGI. The CDR3 totals 15 residues.

The V call is TRBV27, the J call TRBJ2-1; D may match TRBD1 or TRBD2 (6 bases each). The CDR3 contains 15 residues. The V gene's germline CDR1 is MNHEY and CDR2 SMNVEV (reference sequence). V lost 6 bases and J lost 2, with 14 bases in between. The CDR3 nucleotides read TGTGCCAGCAGCTGGGGGGCGGACGCCTACAATGAGCAGTTCTTC. This translates into CASSWGADAYNEQFF.